Detailed here is one TCR beta chain. TCR beta CDR3 regions were amplified from RNA transcripts. With the HTBI primer set, the TCR CDR3 went through a first round of RT-PCR. TCRdb called the multiplex PCR reads again in MiXCR, with one record for every CDR3 protein. This sample has some 600,000 distinct CDR3 sequences, with over 11% found just once. The data stem from a study of T cells in Graves' hyperthyroidism and ophthalmopathy. On the study more broadly: Sampling of peripheral blood happened at initial diagnosis, prior to any treatment.

The CDR3 covers 18 residues. CDR1 and CDR2 (germline): MGHDK, SYGVNS. Trimming took 1 base from V and 1 from J, leaving 19 bases between them. Sequencing was carried out using blood. The J gene is TRBJ1-1, the V gene TRBV25-1; TRBD1 might be the D (5 bases). The source is a woman younger than 45 with Graves' hyperthyroidism that later progressed to Graves' ophthalmopathy. The CDR3 DNA sequence: TGTGCCAGCAGTGAATTCTCAGGGCGCCGCTTAGGGAACACTGAAGCTTTCTTT. Protein product: CASSEFSGRRLGNTEAFF.